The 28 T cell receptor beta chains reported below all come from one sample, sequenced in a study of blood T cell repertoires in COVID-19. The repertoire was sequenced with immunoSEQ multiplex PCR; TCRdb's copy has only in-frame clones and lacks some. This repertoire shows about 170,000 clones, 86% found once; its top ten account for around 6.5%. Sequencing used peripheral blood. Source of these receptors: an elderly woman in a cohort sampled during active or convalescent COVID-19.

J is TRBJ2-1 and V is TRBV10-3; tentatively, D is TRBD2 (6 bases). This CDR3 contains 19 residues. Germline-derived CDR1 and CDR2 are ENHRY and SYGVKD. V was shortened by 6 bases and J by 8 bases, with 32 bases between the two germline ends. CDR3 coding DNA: TGTGCCATCAGAGATGGCTTTGTTCCACGAGCGGGTCAGGAGGATGAGCAGTTCTTC. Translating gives CAIRDGFVPRAGQEDEQFF.

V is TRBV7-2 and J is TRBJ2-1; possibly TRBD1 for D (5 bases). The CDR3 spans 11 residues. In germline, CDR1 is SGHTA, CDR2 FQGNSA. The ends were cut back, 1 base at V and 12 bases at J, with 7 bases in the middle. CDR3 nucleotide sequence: TGTGCCAGCAGCTTAGAAGGGGTGCAGTTCTTC. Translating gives CASSLEGVQFF.

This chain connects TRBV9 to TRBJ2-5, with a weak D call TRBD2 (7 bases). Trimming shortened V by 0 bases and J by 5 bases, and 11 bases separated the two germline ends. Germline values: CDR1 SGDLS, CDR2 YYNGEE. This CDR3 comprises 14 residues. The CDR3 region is CASSVVGGPETQYF. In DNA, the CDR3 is TGTGCCAGCAGCGTAGTGGGGGGGCCGGAGACCCAGTACTTC.

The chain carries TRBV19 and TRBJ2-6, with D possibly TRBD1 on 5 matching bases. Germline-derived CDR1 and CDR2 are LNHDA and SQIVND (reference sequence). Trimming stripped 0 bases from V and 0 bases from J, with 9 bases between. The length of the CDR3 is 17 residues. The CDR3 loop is CASSIDRTPSGANVLTF. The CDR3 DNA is TGTGCCAGTAGTATAGACAGGACACCCTCTGGGGCCAACGTCCTGACTTTC.

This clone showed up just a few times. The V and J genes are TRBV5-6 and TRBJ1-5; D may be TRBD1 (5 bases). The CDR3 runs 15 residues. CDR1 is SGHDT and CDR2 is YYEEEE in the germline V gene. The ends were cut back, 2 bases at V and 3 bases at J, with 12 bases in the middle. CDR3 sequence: CASSFGGVLNQPQHF. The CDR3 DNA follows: TGTGCCAGCAGCTTCGGGGGGGTCCTCAATCAGCCCCAGCATTTT.

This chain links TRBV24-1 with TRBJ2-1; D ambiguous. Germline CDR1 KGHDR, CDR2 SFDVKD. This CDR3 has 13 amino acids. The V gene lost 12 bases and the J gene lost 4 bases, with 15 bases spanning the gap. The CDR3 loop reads CAVSRSGYNEQFF. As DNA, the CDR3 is TGTGCCGTCTCCCGGAGTGGGTACAATGAGCAGTTCTTC.

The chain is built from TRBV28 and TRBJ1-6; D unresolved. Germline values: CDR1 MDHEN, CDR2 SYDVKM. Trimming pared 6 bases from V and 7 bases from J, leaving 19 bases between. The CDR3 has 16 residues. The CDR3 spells CASSSADGLLNSPLHF. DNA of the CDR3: TGTGCCAGCAGCTCTGCTGACGGACTGCTCAATTCACCCCTCCACTTT.

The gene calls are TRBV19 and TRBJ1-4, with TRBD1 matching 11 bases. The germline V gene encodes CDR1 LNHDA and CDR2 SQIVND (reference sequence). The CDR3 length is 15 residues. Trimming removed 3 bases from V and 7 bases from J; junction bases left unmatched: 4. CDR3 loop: CASSMDRGRAEKLFF. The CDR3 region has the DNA TGTGCCAGTAGTATGGACAGGGGGCGAGCTGAAAAACTGTTTTTT.

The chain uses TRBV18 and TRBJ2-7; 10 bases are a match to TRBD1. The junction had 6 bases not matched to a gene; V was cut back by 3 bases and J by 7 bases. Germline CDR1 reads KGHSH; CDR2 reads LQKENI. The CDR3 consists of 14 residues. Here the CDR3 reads CASSPADRGAEQYF. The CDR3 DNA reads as TGTGCCAGCTCACCGGCGGACAGGGGGGCAGAGCAGTACTTC.

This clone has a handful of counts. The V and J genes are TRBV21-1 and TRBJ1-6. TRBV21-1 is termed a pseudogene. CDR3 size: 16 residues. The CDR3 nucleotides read TGTGCCAGCAGTAACGCCGCGGGAGGGTATAATTCACCCCTCCACTTT. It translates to CASSNAAGGYNSPLHF.

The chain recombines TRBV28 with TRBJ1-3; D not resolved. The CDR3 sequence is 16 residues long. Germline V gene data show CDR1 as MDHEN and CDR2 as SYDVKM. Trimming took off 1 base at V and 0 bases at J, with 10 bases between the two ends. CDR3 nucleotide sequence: TGTGCCAGCAGTTTATCCGGGGTGAGCTCTGGAAACACCATATATTTT. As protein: CASSLSGVSSGNTIYF.

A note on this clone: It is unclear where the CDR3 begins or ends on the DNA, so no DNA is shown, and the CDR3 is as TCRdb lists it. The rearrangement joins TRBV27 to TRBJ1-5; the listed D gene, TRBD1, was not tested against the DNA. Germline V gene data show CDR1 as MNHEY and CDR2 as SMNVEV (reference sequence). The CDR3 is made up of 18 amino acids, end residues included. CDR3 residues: CASSFLAGGSYSNQPQHF.

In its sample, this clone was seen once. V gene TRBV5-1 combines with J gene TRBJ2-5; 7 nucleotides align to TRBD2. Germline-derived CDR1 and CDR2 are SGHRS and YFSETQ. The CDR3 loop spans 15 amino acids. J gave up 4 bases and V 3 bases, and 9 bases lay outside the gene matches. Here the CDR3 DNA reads TGCGCCAGCAGCTCGCCGGGATGGGAGGGAGAGACCCAGTACTTC. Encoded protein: CASSSPGWEGETQYF.

In DNA form, the CDR3 reads TGTGCCAGTACCCCCTATTCCACACGGACAGGGATAGAGACCCAGTACTTC. As protein: CASTPYSTRTGIETQYF. The chain has TRBV19 and TRBJ2-5; 8 positions match TRBD1. The germline CDR1 and CDR2 sequences are LNHDA and SQIVND (reference sequence). The length of the CDR3 is 17 residues. V lost 7 bases to trimming and J lost 4 bases; unmatched junction nucleotides: 17.

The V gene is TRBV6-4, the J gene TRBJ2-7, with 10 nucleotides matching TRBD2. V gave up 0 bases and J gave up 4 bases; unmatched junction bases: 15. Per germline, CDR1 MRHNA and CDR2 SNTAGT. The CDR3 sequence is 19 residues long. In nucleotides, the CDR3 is TGTGCCAGCAGTGACTCGGCCAGCGGGAGGGCCGGAGGGGAGTACGAGCAGTACGTC. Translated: CASSDSASGRAGGEYEQYV.

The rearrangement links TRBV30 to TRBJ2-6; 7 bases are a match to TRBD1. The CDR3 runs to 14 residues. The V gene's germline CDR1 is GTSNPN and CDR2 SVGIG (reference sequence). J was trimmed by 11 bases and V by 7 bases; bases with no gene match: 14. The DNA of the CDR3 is TGTGCCTCACCCATCGGACAGGATCACGACGTCCTGACTTTC. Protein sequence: CASPIGQDHDVLTF.

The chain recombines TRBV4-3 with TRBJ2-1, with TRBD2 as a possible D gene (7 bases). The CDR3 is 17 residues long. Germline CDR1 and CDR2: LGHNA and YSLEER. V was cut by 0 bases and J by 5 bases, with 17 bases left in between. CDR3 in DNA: TGCGCCAGCAGCCAAGACCCCGTCGGGGGGCCTGACAATGAGCAGTTCTTC. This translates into CASSQDPVGGPDNEQFF.

The CDR3 coding sequence is TGTGCCAGCAGCCAACAACTAGCGGGATACAATGAGCAGTTCTTC. Its protein product is CASSQQLAGYNEQFF. The V gene is TRBV3-1 (or the pseudogene TRBV3-2), the J gene TRBJ2-1; 10 nucleotides line up with TRBD2. Trimming cost V 2 bases and J 4 bases; bases outside gene matches: 2. Germline CDR1 is LGHDT and CDR2 is YNNKEL (reference sequence). This CDR3 is built from 15 residues.

This chain's CDR3 is CASSYSATGQGGETQYF. The CDR3 DNA reads TGTGCCAGCAGTTACTCGGCGACAGGGCAGGGTGGCGAGACCCAGTACTTC. The chain carries TRBV6-2 or TRBV6-3 and TRBJ2-5; TRBD1 agrees at 7 bases. The trim removed 0 bases at V and 5 bases at J, leaving 12 bases unmatched. Germline V lookup: CDR1 MNHEY, CDR2 SVGEGT. The CDR3 sequence is 17 residues long.

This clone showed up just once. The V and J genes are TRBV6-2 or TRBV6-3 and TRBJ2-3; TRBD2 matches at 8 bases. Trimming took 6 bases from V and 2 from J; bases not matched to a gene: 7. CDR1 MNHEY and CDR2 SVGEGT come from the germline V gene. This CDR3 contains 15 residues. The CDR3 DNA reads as TGTGCCAGCAGATACGTAGCGGGAAACACAGATACGCAGTATTTT. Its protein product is CASRYVAGNTDTQYF.

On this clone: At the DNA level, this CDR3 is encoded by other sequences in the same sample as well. This CDR3 is CASSLGQGNYGYTF. CDR3 coding DNA: TGCGCCAGCAGCTTGGGACAGGGGAACTATGGCTACACCTTC. This chain connects TRBV5-1 to TRBJ1-2; 8 bases are shared with TRBD1. Trimming took 0 bases from V and 2 from J; bases not matched to a gene: 0. In germline, CDR1 is SGHRS, CDR2 YFSETQ. The CDR3 extends over 14 amino acids.

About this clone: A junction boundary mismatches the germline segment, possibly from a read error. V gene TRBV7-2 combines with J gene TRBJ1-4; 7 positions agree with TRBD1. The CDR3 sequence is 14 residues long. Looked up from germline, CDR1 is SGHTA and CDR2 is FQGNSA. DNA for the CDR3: TGTGCCAGCAGCTTGGGGACAGCTAAGGAAAAACTGTTTTTT. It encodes CASSLGTAKEKLFF.

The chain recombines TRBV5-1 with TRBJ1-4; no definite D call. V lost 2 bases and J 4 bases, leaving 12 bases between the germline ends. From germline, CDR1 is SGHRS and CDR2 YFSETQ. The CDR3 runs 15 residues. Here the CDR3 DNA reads TGCGCCAGCAGCTTAAGGCCAGGACTTAATGAAAAACTGTTTTTT. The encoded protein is CASSLRPGLNEKLFF.

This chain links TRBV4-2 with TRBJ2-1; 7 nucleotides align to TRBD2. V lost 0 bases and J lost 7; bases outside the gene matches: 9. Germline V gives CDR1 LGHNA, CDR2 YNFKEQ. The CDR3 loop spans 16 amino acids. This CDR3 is CASSQDMAGVWNEQFF. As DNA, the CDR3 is TGTGCCAGCAGCCAAGATATGGCGGGAGTATGGAATGAGCAGTTCTTC.

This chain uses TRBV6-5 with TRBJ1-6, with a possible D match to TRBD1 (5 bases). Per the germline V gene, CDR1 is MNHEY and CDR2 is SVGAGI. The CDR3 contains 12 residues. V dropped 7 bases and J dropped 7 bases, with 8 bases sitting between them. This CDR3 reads CASNQGNSPLHF. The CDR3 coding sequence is TGTGCCAGCAATCAGGGAAATTCACCCCTCCACTTT.

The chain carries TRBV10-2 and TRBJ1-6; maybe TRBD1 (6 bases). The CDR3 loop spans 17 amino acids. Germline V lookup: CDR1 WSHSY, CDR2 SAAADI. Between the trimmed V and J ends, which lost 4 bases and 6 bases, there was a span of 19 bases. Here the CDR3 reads CASSAMTQGSGNSPLHF. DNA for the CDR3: TGCGCCAGCAGTGCAATGACACAGGGATCGGGTAATTCACCCCTCCACTTT.

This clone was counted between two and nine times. As DNA, the CDR3 is TGCGCCAGCAGCAGGGACAGGGCAGATGGCCAGCCCCAGCATTTT. This gives the protein CASSRDRADGQPQHF. The rearrangement links TRBV5-1 to TRBJ1-5; TRBD1 matches at 9 bases. With V trimmed by 4 bases and J by 7 bases, 9 bases remained unmatched. Germline CDR1 and CDR2: SGHRS and YFSETQ. The CDR3 spans 15 residues.

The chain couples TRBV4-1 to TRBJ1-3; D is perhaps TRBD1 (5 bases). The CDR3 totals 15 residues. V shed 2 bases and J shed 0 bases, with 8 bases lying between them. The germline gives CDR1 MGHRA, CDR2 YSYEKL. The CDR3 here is CASSQTGISGNTIYF. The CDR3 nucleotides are TGCGCCAGCAGCCAAACAGGTATCTCTGGAAACACCATATATTTT.